This is a list of T cell receptor beta chains from one sample in a study of human T cells and chemical hapten exposure. Each CDR3 protein gets one entry after TCRdb re-called the RACE reads with MiXCR. Among roughly 180,000 distinct CDR3 sequences, around 24% were seen once, and the ten largest hold about 6.7%. Here the sequenced sample was whole blood, taken in connection with sensitization to the hapten diphenylcyclopropenone (DPC). All receptors derive from a woman between 45 and 60 years old with alopecia areata. Some clones in this sample may be carry-over from other donors' samples. Both conserved end residues are part of each CDR3. A D gene is named only where the DNA matches it firmly. Not all rows give a size; the values are once, few, many and, for expanded clones, a class.

TRBV5-4	TRBD2	few	TRBJ2-7	TGTGCCAGCACCCTAGGACTAGCGGAGAACTACGAGCAGTACTTC	CASTLGLAENYEQYF
TRBV20-1	-	few	TRBJ1-3	TGCAGTGCCCCGGACCGAGCTCTGAGAAACACCATATATTTT	CSAPDRALRNTIYF
TRBV2	TRBD1	many	TRBJ1-5	TGTGCCAGCCTCCCGGAACAGGGGTGGGGTCAGCCCCAGCATTTT	CASLPEQGWGQPQHF
TRBV5-5	TRBD2	-	TRBJ2-1	TGTGCCAGCAGCTTGACCGGGAGGGTTTCCAATGAGCAGTTCTTC	CASSLTGRVSNEQFF
TRBV20-1	-	-	TRBJ2-3	TGCAGTGCTAGTATCCACACAGATACGCAGTATTTT	CSASIHTDTQYF
TRBV2	-	-	TRBJ1-1	TGTGCCAGCAGCCCTGACAGAACTCTTGAAGCTTTCTTT	CASSPDRTLEAFF
TRBV11-2	TRBD2	-	TRBJ2-1	TGTGCCAGCAGCTTCGCGCGGGAGTTTGCCTACAATGAGCAGTTCTTC	CASSFAREFAYNEQFF
TRBV21-1	-	many	TRBJ1-5	TGTGCCAGCAGCAAAGTGGCCGGGGGGTGCCAGCATTTT	CASSKVAGGCQHF
TRBV2	-	-	TRBJ2-3	TGTGCCAGCAGTGAAGCGGGGCAGGGGGATACGCAGTATTTT	CASSEAGQGDTQYF
TRBV12-3/TRBV12-4	-	-	TRBJ2-1	TGTGCCAGCAGTTTAGGTGGGGGAGTGGGGGCGGTAAATGAGCAGTTCTTC	CASSLGGGVGAVNEQFF
TRBV15	-	-	TRBJ2-1	TGTGCCACCAGCGGCCGGGACGGACACAATGAGCAGTTCTTC	CATSGRDGHNEQFF
TRBV12-3/TRBV12-4	TRBD1	few	TRBJ2-6	TGTGCCAGCAGCCGCGGACAGGGTTTGTCTGGGGCCAACGTCCTGACTTTC	CASSRGQGLSGANVLTF
TRBV29-1	-	-	TRBJ2-1	TGCAGCGTTGAATCGGCAGGGGGGGGTCTGGAGCAGTTCTTC	CSVESAGGGLEQFF
TRBV27	-	-	TRBJ2-7	TGTGCCAGCAGGGTCGTGGCGACAGTCCAGGGATCTTACGAGCAGTACTTC	CASRVVATVQGSYEQYF
TRBV27	TRBD1	many	TRBJ2-5	TGTGCCAGCAGTTTATCGGGACAGATCGAGACCCAGTACTTC	CASSLSGQIETQYF
TRBV12-3/TRBV12-4	-	-	TRBJ1-3	TGTGCCAGCAGTCCCCAGCCGTCCTCTGGAAACACCATATATTTT	CASSPQPSSGNTIYF
TRBV12-3/TRBV12-4	-	few	TRBJ1-4	TGTGCCAGCAGTGGCCAAGGCAGGGGATCTAATGAAAAACTGTTTTTT	CASSGQGRGSNEKLFF
TRBV10-3	TRBD2	few	TRBJ2-3	TGTGCCACCAGGACTAGCGGGATTGGGGATACGCAGTATTTT	CATRTSGIGDTQYF
TRBV2	-	-	TRBJ2-4	TGTGCCAGCAGTGACAGGGGAGCCAAAAACATTCAGTACTTC	CASSDRGAKNIQYF
TRBV5-1	-	few	TRBJ2-7	TGCGCCAGCAGCTTGGCACCACCCGCCTACGAGCAGTACTTC	CASSLAPPAYEQYF
TRBV9	-	few	TRBJ1-2	TGTGCCAGCAGCGTAAGGGACACCTCTTGGGGCTACACCTTC	CASSVRDTSWGYTF
TRBV6-5	-	few	TRBJ2-5	TGTGCCAGCAGCCAGGGCCAAGAGACCCAGTACTTC	CASSQGQETQYF
TRBV20-1	TRBD1	few	TRBJ2-1	TGCAGTGCTACCGCCGGACAGGGTCCATCCTACAATGAGCAGTTCTTC	CSATAGQGPSYNEQFF
TRBV7-2	TRBD1	-	TRBJ1-4	TGTGCCAGCAGCATAAGATCCGGGACAGGGAACGAAAAACTGTTTTTT	CASSIRSGTGNEKLFF
TRBV19	TRBD2	few	TRBJ2-3	TGTGCCAGTAGTAGCGGGAGGATAGATACGCAGTATTTT	CASSSGRIDTQYF
TRBV7-2	-	few	TRBJ2-1	TGTGCCAGCAGCAAACCCAGGAGTCAGGGTCCTGTCAATGAGCAGTTCTTC	CASSKPRSQGPVNEQFF
TRBV29-1	-	-	TRBJ2-6	TGCAGCGTTGACACAGGGTTCTCTGGGGCCAACGTCCTGACTTTC	CSVDTGFSGANVLTF
TRBV12-3/TRBV12-4	TRBD2	once	TRBJ2-3	TGTGCCAGCAGTCGTCGGACTAGCGATGTAACAGATACGCAGTATTTT	CASSRRTSDVTDTQYF
TRBV12-3/TRBV12-4	-	-	TRBJ1-1	TGTGCCAGCATTGTTTGGGGGGGCTCTGCTTTCTTT	CASIVWGGSAFF
TRBV6-1	TRBD1	few	TRBJ1-2	TGTGCCAGCAGTATGGGACAGGGGGCTGACTATGGCTACACCTTC	CASSMGQGADYGYTF
TRBV6-1	TRBD1	once	TRBJ2-7	TGTGCCAGCACGTTGACAGGGTCCGGCGAGCAGTACTTC	CASTLTGSGEQYF
TRBV5-1	-	-	TRBJ1-6	TGCGCCAGCAGGCCCACGAGTCTAGGCAATTCACCCCTCCACTTT	CASRPTSLGNSPLHF
TRBV6-1	TRBD2	-	TRBJ2-1	TGTGCCAGCAGTGAAGCCACTAGCGTGACCTGGAATGAGCAGTTCTTC	CASSEATSVTWNEQFF
TRBV9	-	few	TRBJ2-1	TGTGCCAGCAGTTCGGCATTCGATGAGCAGTTCTTC	CASSSAFDEQFF
TRBV20-1	TRBD2	once	TRBJ2-1	TGCAGTGCTAGAGTGGGGACTAGCGGGAGTTACAATGAGCAGTTCTTC	CSARVGTSGSYNEQFF
TRBV20-1	-	-	TRBJ2-3	TGCAGTGCTAGAGCGTTTCCGAATACGCAGTATTTT	CSARAFPNTQYF
TRBV6-5	TRBD1	-	TRBJ2-7	TGTGCCAGCACCAGGGGACAGCCGTACGAGCAGAACTTC	CASTRGQPYEQNF
TRBV3-1	TRBD2	-	TRBJ2-2	TGTGCCAGCAGCCAAGCCGGGACTAGCGGGAATATCGGGGAGCTGTTTTTT	CASSQAGTSGNIGELFF
TRBV6-6	-	few	TRBJ1-3	TGTGCCAGCAGTTACTCGCTCGGGACAACAGGAAACACCATATATTTT	CASSYSLGTTGNTIYF
TRBV5-1	TRBD1	-	TRBJ1-1	TGCGCCAGCAGCCGTTGGACAGGGGGAAATGCTGAAGCTTTCTTT	CASSRWTGGNAEAFF
TRBV2	-	few	TRBJ2-7	TGTGCCAGCAGTTTCATGCGGAACGAGCAGTACTTC	CASSFMRNEQYF
TRBV6-5	TRBD2	-	TRBJ2-1	TGTGCCAGCAGTTTGATTAGCGGGAGTCCAGTCAATGAGCAGTTCTTC	CASSLISGSPVNEQFF
TRBV20-1	-	-	TRBJ2-3	TGCAGTGCTAGAGTAACGGGGATCACAGATACGCAGTATTTT	CSARVTGITDTQYF
TRBV7-8	-	few	TRBJ2-5	TGTGCCAGCAGCCGCCGGGACTTCCAAGAGACCCAGTACTTC	CASSRRDFQETQYF
TRBV5-1	-	-	TRBJ2-4	TGCGCCAGCAGCTTGGCCGGGACATCGGCCATTCAGTACTTC	CASSLAGTSAIQYF
TRBV7-9	TRBD1	-	TRBJ1-2	TGTGCCAGCAGCTTAGAGACAGGGGGCGGCTACACCTTC	CASSLETGGGYTF
TRBV3-1	-	few	TRBJ2-2	TGTGCCAGCAGCCAGGGGACGGGGAACACCGGGGAGCTGTTTTTT	CASSQGTGNTGELFF
TRBV6-6	-	-	TRBJ1-4	TGTGCGACGGGGGGCAATGAAAAACTGTTTTTT	CATGGNEKLFF
TRBV6-5	TRBD1	-	TRBJ1-3	TGTGCCAGCGTTTCCCCAGGGGGTATCCATCCCTCTGGAAACACCATATATTTT	CASVSPGGIHPSGNTIYF
TRBV20-1	TRBD2	few	TRBJ2-3	TGCAGTGCATCGACTAGCGGTACCACAGATACGCAGTATTTT	CSASTSGTTDTQYF